Below, 27 T cell receptor beta chains from the same sample are listed, as sequenced in a study of shared clonotypes between healthy human individuals. Measured with immunoSEQ multiplex PCR; TCRdb has only the in-frame clones, and not every one. The table has over 2 million clones, over 85% seen once; the top ten hold roughly 0.13%. Sequencing used naive CD4+ T cells sorted from blood. Subset specified: CD45RA+ positively selected. The receptor set was obtained from a man aged 18 to 30 in good health.

The V call is TRBV30, the J call TRBJ1-6; D might be TRBD1 (6 bases). V lost 3 bases and J 6 bases, leaving 9 bases between the germline ends. The germline CDR1 and CDR2 sequences are GTSNPN and SVGIG (reference sequence). This CDR3 contains 13 residues. The CDR3 sequence is CAWRGQINSPLHF. The CDR3, as DNA: TGTGCCTGGAGAGGACAGATTAATTCACCCCTCCACTTT.

The V gene is TRBV6-1, the J gene TRBJ1-2; no firm D call. Germline CDR1 is MNHNS and CDR2 is SASEGT. The CDR3 loop spans 15 amino acids. V was cut by 8 bases and J by 0 bases, with 16 bases left in between. CDR3 residues: CASLPVTQSNYGYTF. CDR3 bases: TGTGCCAGCCTCCCTGTGACACAGTCTAACTATGGCTACACCTTC.

The rearrangement joins TRBV11-2 to TRBJ2-7; D ambiguous. This CDR3 comprises 14 residues. V was cut by 6 bases and J by 1 base, with 13 bases left in between. Per the germline V gene, CDR1 is SGHAT and CDR2 is FQNNGV. The CDR3 protein is CASSLTRISYEQYF. CDR3 in DNA: TGTGCCAGCAGTCTTACGCGGATTTCCTACGAGCAGTACTTC.

V gene TRBV29-1 combines with J gene TRBJ2-7, with 9 positions matching TRBD1. Losses at the gene ends were 4 bases for V and 6 bases for J; bases not matched to a gene: 7. CDR1 and CDR2 from the germline V gene are SQVTM and ANQGSEA. The CDR3 is 13 residues long. The CDR3 protein is CSVAPDRGSEQYF. CDR3 nucleotides: TGCAGCGTTGCACCCGACAGGGGGAGCGAGCAGTACTTC.

The chain links TRBV11-2 to TRBJ1-5; no definite D call. CDR3 size: 14 residues. The V end was cut by 3 bases, the J end by 4 bases, with 10 bases between. Germline lookup yields CDR1 SGHAT and CDR2 FQNNGV. Here the CDR3 reads CASSFGQINQPQHF. In DNA, the CDR3 is TGTGCCAGCAGCTTTGGGCAGATTAATCAGCCCCAGCATTTT.

The genes are TRBV6-6 and TRBJ2-1, with D tentatively TRBD1 or TRBD2 (6 bases each). This CDR3 is built from 14 residues. Germline V CDR1 and CDR2: MNHNY, SVGAGI (reference sequence). The V gene lost 2 bases and the J gene lost 5 bases, with 10 bases spanning the gap. The CDR3, as DNA: TGTGCCAGCAGTTACAGGAGGGGGAACAATGAGCAGTTCTTC. This codes for CASSYRRGNNEQFF.

The CDR3 nucleotides read TGTGCCAGCAGTGAAACAGGATACTACAATGAGCAGTTCTTC. Its translation is CASSETGYYNEQFF. This rearrangement joins TRBV6-1 to TRBJ2-1, with a tentative D call TRBD1 (5 bases). Trimming removed 2 bases at V and 3 bases at J, with 8 bases between. CDR3 size: 14 residues. The germline V gene encodes CDR1 MNHNS and CDR2 SASEGT.

Of note for this clone: The same CDR3 can be traced to other DNA sequences in this sample. V and J are TRBV4-1 and TRBJ2-5; maybe TRBD1 (6 bases). Germline V lookup: CDR1 MGHRA, CDR2 YSYEKL. The CDR3 consists of 14 residues. Trimming cost V 6 bases and J 3 bases, with 14 bases left between them. CDR3 sequence (DNA): TGCGCCAGCAGTCAGCCCGGACAGAAAGAGACCCAGTACTTC. It encodes CASSQPGQKETQYF.

Points on this clone: Other DNA variants within this sample encode the same CDR3. The V call is TRBV5-6, the J call TRBJ2-3; TRBD1 matches at 7 bases. This CDR3 spans 14 amino acids. Germline V gene data show CDR1 as SGHDT and CDR2 as YYEEEE. V lost 2 bases to trimming and J lost 2 bases; unmatched junction nucleotides: 2. CDR3 coding DNA: TGTGCCAGCAGCTTAGGGGGCTTCACAGATACGCAGTATTTT. This codes for CASSLGGFTDTQYF.

The chain employs TRBV5-6 and TRBJ1-5, with D unresolved. CDR1 is SGHDT, CDR2 YYEEEE, per germline. Trimming left V 5 bases short and J 0 bases short, with 18 bases between. The CDR3 extends over 17 amino acids. This CDR3 is CASSQIHRPGSNQPQHF. CDR3 nucleotide sequence: TGTGCCAGCAGTCAAATCCACCGTCCGGGTAGCAATCAGCCCCAGCATTTT.

The chain is built from TRBV7-2 and TRBJ2-1, with 11 bases aligning to TRBD2. The CDR3 consists of 14 residues. V was clipped by 3 bases and J by 15 bases; unmatched bases: 10. In germline, CDR1 is SGHTA, CDR2 FQGNSA. The CDR3 nucleotides are TGTGCCAGCAGCTTCCCGACTAGCGGGACAAGTATGTTCTTC. Its translation is CASSFPTSGTSMFF.

The chain carries TRBV19 and TRBJ1-5, with D possibly matching TRBD1 (5 bases). The V gene lost 8 bases and the J gene lost 0 bases, with 14 bases spanning the gap. Germline CDR1 and CDR2: LNHDA and SQIVND (reference sequence). CDR3 length: 15 residues. For the CDR3, the DNA is TGTGCCAGTCGAGACAGAACGAATAGCAATCAGCCCCAGCATTTT. It is translated as CASRDRTNSNQPQHF.

The chain recombines TRBV2 with TRBJ2-5; D call uncertain. The V and J ends lost 7 bases and 4 bases respectively, with 13 bases between them. The germline CDR1 and CDR2 sequences are SNHLY and FYNNEI. The CDR3 runs 13 residues. The CDR3 region is CASNTRPLETQYF. CDR3 bases: TGTGCCAGCAATACGAGGCCCCTAGAGACCCAGTACTTC.

The chain employs TRBV28 and TRBJ2-3; a possible D gene is TRBD2 (5 bases). The V and J ends lost 6 bases and 0 bases respectively, with 13 bases between them. Germline CDR1 and CDR2: MDHEN and SYDVKM. The CDR3 consists of 15 residues. CDR3 sequence: CASSRAETSTDTQYF. The DNA for the CDR3 is TGTGCCAGCAGCCGAGCGGAAACTAGCACAGATACGCAGTATTTT.

The chain uses TRBV6-1 and TRBJ2-7; 7 bases map to TRBD1. CDR3 length: 13 amino acids. Trimming took 7 bases from V and 4 from J; bases not matched to a gene: 7. Germline CDR1 and CDR2: MNHNS and SASEGT. CDR3 in amino acids: CASTRTGLYEQYF. Written as DNA, the CDR3 is TGTGCCAGCACCCGGACAGGTTTATACGAGCAGTACTTC.

Points on this clone: One end of the junction is discordant with germline, which a read error may explain. The chain uses TRBV14 and TRBJ2-7; 8 bases fit TRBD1. Germline V gene lookup returns CDR1 SGHDN and CDR2 FVKESK. This CDR3 spans 11 amino acids. CDR3 region: CASSPYRTGSF. The CDR3 DNA follows: TGTGCCAGCAGCCCCTACAGGACAGGGAGTTTC.

The chain is built from TRBV13 and TRBJ2-7, with a weak D call TRBD2 (5 bases). Germline V gives CDR1 PRHDT, CDR2 FYEKMQ (reference sequence). CDR3 length equals 14 residues. V lost 4 bases to trimming and J lost 0 bases, with 10 bases between them. The CDR3, as DNA: TGTGCCAGCAGCTCGAGACTACGCTCCTACGAGCAGTACTTC. Its translation is CASSSRLRSYEQYF.

Details on this clone: In the same sample, other DNA sequences code for this CDR3. This CDR3 is CASGTANQPQHF. The CDR3 nucleotides read TGTGCCAGTGGGACAGCCAATCAGCCCCAGCATTTT. The chain is built from TRBV27 and TRBJ1-5; 7 nucleotides agree with TRBD1. In germline, CDR1 is MNHEY, CDR2 SMNVEV (reference sequence). V lost 9 bases and J lost 3; bases outside the gene matches: 2. This CDR3 has 12 residues.

On this clone: Other DNA sequences in this sample translate to the same CDR3. CDR3 DNA sequence: TGCGCCAGCAGCTTGAGTGGGCAGGGAGGTCAGCCCCAGCATTTT. This codes for CASSLSGQGGQPQHF. The chain joins TRBV5-1 to TRBJ1-5; D possibly corresponds to TRBD1 (5 bases). Trimming removed 1 base at V and 6 bases at J, with 14 bases between. Per the germline V gene, CDR1 is SGHRS and CDR2 is YFSETQ. This CDR3 contains 15 residues.

The J gene is TRBJ2-7, the V gene TRBV5-4, with D tentatively TRBD1 (6 bases). This CDR3 contains 13 residues. CDR1 is SGHNT, CDR2 YYREEE, per germline (reference sequence). The V and J ends lost 4 bases and 5 bases respectively, with 13 bases between them. CDR3 in DNA: TGTGCCAGCAGCCCAGGGGTAGTCAACGAGCAGTACTTC. Its translation is CASSPGVVNEQYF.

The V gene is TRBV5-1, the J gene TRBJ2-7; TRBD1 aligns across 9 bases. The germline V gene encodes CDR1 SGHRS and CDR2 YFSETQ. Trimming removed 4 bases from V and 5 bases from J; junction bases left unmatched: 10. This CDR3 contains 15 residues. The CDR3 sequence is CASSGGTGGNHEQYF. The CDR3 nucleotides read TGCGCCAGCAGCGGGGGAACAGGGGGCAATCACGAGCAGTACTTC.

The gene calls are TRBV5-1 and TRBJ2-3; no definite D call. The CDR3 totals 13 residues. The V end was cut by 0 bases, the J end by 2 bases, with 4 bases between. Per the germline V gene, CDR1 is SGHRS and CDR2 is YFSETQ. CDR3 in amino acids: CASSLDHTDTQYF. Written as DNA, the CDR3 is TGCGCCAGCAGCTTGGATCACACAGATACGCAGTATTTT.

The chain links TRBV14 to TRBJ1-3; D unclear. Per germline, CDR1 SGHDN and CDR2 FVKESK. Trimming removed 1 base from V and 8 bases from J, with 6 bases in between. The length of the CDR3 is 12 residues. The DNA of the CDR3 is TGTGCCAGCAGCCAAGGGGTACACACCATATATTTT. Translated, it gives CASSQGVHTIYF. The whole variable domain, filled in from reference TRBV14 and TRBJ1-3, reads EAGVTQFPSHSVIEKGQTVTLRCDPISGHDNLYWYRRVMGKEIKFLLHFVKESKQDESGMPNNRFLAERTGGTYSTLKVQPAELEDSGVYFCASSQGVHTIYFGEGSWLTVV.

This chain connects TRBV19 to TRBJ2-1; perhaps D is TRBD1 or TRBD2 (6 bases each). This CDR3 spans 16 amino acids. The V end was cut by 5 bases, the J end by 0 bases, with 14 bases between. CDR1 is LNHDA and CDR2 is SQIVND in the germline V gene (reference sequence). Here the CDR3 reads CASSLGGRSSYNEQFF. In nucleotides, the CDR3 is TGTGCCAGTAGTTTGGGGGGCCGGAGCTCCTACAATGAGCAGTTCTTC. The full variable domain, with the rest looked up from reference TRBV19 and TRBJ2-1, is DGGITQSPKYLFRKEGQNVTLSCEQNLNHDAMYWYRQDPGQGLRLIYYSQIVNDFQKGDIAEGYSVSREKKESFPLTVTSAQKNPTAFYLCASSLGGRSSYNEQFFGPGTRLTVL.

The chain couples TRBV11-2 to TRBJ2-7; TRBD1 aligns across 10 bases. The V segment lost 4 bases and the J segment 4 bases; nucleotides outside the gene matches: 7. The CDR3 runs 15 residues. CDR1 is SGHAT, CDR2 FQNNGV, per germline. CDR3 nucleotide sequence: TGTGCCAGCAGCTCGCTAAGGGACAGGGGATACGAGCAGTACTTC. Amino acid sequence: CASSSLRDRGYEQYF.

The rearrangement uses TRBV2 and TRBJ2-5, with D uncertain. Germline-derived CDR1 and CDR2 are SNHLY and FYNNEI. The V and J ends lost 1 base and 1 base respectively, with 7 bases between them. This CDR3 contains 14 residues. For the CDR3, the DNA is TGTGCCAGCAGTGAAGTACTATCCCAAGAGACCCAGTACTTC. This translates into CASSEVLSQETQYF.

J is TRBJ2-3 and V is TRBV11-2; a weak D match, TRBD2 (6 bases). The germline CDR1 and CDR2 sequences are SGHAT and FQNNGV. The CDR3 loop spans 12 amino acids. With 8 bases removed from V and 0 bases from J, the gap between germline ends came to 6 bases. The CDR3 DNA follows: TGTGCCAGCGGGGGGAGCACAGATACGCAGTATTTT. It is translated as CASGGSTDTQYF. Drawing the rest from reference TRBV11-2 and TRBJ2-3, the complete variable domain is EAGVAQSPRYKIIEKRQSVAFWCNPISGHATLYWYQQILGQGPKLLIQFQNNGVVDDSQLPKDRFSAERLKGVDSTLKIQPAKLEDSAVYLCASGGSTDTQYFGPGTRLTVL.